A selection of T cell receptor beta chains follows, all from one sample in a study of blood T cell repertoires in COVID-19. Some clones are missing from TCRdb's copy, which holds only in-frame ones; the method was immunoSEQ multiplex PCR. The sample lists about 200,000 clones, about four fifths occurring once. What was sequenced was peripheral blood. Every receptor here comes from a middle-aged woman with active or convalescent COVID-19. CDR3s include the opening cysteine and the closing phenylalanine or tryptophan. The D gene is left open where the match is weak. The size of a clone is reported for some rows only, either as once, few or many, or as a class for expanded clones.

j_call clone_size v_call d_call cdr3_aa cdr3_nt
TRBJ2-5 - TRBV5-1 TRBD2 CASSFRVTSGKETQYF TGCGCCAGCAGCTTCAGGGTTACTAGCGGAAAAGAGACCCAGTACTTC
TRBJ2-7 many TRBV9 - CASSARRRSYEQYF TGTGCCAGCAGCGCCCGGAGGCGGTCCTACGAGCAGTACTTC
TRBJ2-3 - TRBV7-3 - CASSSTSADTQYF TGTGCCAGCAGCTCGACTAGTGCAGATACGCAGTATTTT
TRBJ2-2 - TRBV27 - CATRGGSNTGELFF TGTGCCACAAGGGGGGGTTCGAACACCGGGGAGCTGTTTTTT
TRBJ2-1 - TRBV6-2/TRBV6-3 TRBD2 CASSYSGVPSEQFF TGTGCCAGCAGTTACAGCGGGGTCCCCTCCGAGCAGTTCTTC
TRBJ2-1 few TRBV10-3 - CAISETSREGGEQFF TGTGCCATCAGTGAAACTAGTAGAGAGGGCGGTGAGCAGTTCTTC
TRBJ1-5 - TRBV19 TRBD1 CASSIVTGTGDQPQHF TGTGCCAGTAGTATAGTAACCGGGACAGGGGATCAGCCCCAGCATTTT
TRBJ1-3 - TRBV27 - CASRRQASGNTIYF TGTGCCAGCAGGAGACAGGCCTCTGGAAACACCATATATTTT
TRBJ2-7 - TRBV2 TRBD2 CASSAGTRNEEQYF TGTGCCAGCAGTGCCGGGACTAGGAATGAAGAGCAGTACTTC
TRBJ1-2 - TRBV20-1 - CSVDTAVGYTF TGCAGTGTTGATACAGCGGTTGGCTACACCTTC
TRBJ1-1 - TRBV18 TRBD1 CASSRTGGSGTEAFF TGTGCCAGCTCACGGACAGGGGGCTCAGGGACTGAAGCTTTCTTT